The rows below give T cell receptor beta chains drawn from one sample of a study of blood T cell repertoires in COVID-19. Clones were read by immunoSEQ multiplex PCR, and TCRdb kept only the in-frame ones, dropping some. Of 200,000 to 250,000 clones listed, about nine tenths are singletons. Input material: PBMCs or T cells enriched from blood (not recorded which). The source is a woman in her twenties or thirties with acute COVID-19. CDR3s include the opening cysteine and the closing phenylalanine or tryptophan.

V gene	J gene	CDR3 protein
TRBV5-4	TRBJ1-4	CASSSYRGHEKLFF
TRBV5-4	TRBJ2-6	CASSVGGGSGANVLTF
TRBV6-5	TRBJ2-3	CASRNRESTDTQYF
TRBV15	TRBJ2-5	CATSRDPGETQYF
TRBV2	TRBJ2-3	CASSEGRDTDTQYF
TRBV6-5	TRBJ2-7	CASSFSGEQYF
TRBV28	TRBJ2-1	CASSRPPPRSEQFF
TRBV5-5	TRBJ2-4	CASSLSGRQTNIQYF
TRBV5-6	TRBJ2-5	CASSQGQGFQETQYF
TRBV19	TRBJ1-2	CASSPGGIPNYGYTF
TRBV2	TRBJ2-1	CASSPSSMTRHEQFF
TRBV7-3	TRBJ2-1	CASSSGTSGSSNEQFF
TRBV9	TRBJ2-1	CASSVGFSRDPSYNEQFF
TRBV7-2	TRBJ2-7	CASSDRAYEQYF
TRBV7-8	TRBJ1-2	CASSARTGKNGYTF
TRBV7-9	TRBJ2-5	CASSPRDIQETQYF
TRBV6-4	TRBJ2-3	CASSNDGVTDTQYF
TRBV7-6	TRBJ2-1	CASSLASGTYNEQFF
TRBV9	TRBJ2-1	CASSGRLAGEQFF
TRBV5-4	TRBJ1-3	CASSLTGFLGNTIYF
TRBV19	TRBJ2-6	CASSITPSDRERLSSSGANVLTF
TRBV3-1/TRBV3-2	TRBJ1-1	CASSARDRGAEAFF
TRBV13	TRBJ1-5	CASSLTGSNQPQHF
TRBV5-6	TRBJ1-2	CASSLVSGAYYPEDF
TRBV28	TRBJ2-4	CASSGNDRVLDIQYF
TRBV7-2	TRBJ2-7	CASSHSASSYEQYF
TRBV11-3	TRBJ2-6	CASSLGTGNVLTF
TRBV25-1	TRBJ1-6	CASSGSGSPLHF
TRBV29-1	TRBJ1-5	CSAQLQGGSNQPQHF
TRBV5-4	TRBJ2-1	CASSLAGGPVAYNEQFF
TRBV27	TRBJ2-6	CASSLVRGSGANVLTF
TRBV28	TRBJ2-5	CASSFDREFETQYF
TRBV19	TRBJ2-3	CASSIVGGGSDTQYF
TRBV5-1	TRBJ2-3	CASSWLAATDTQYF
TRBV28	TRBJ2-7	CASSLLGTSVSYEQYF
TRBV9	TRBJ2-3	CASSRVAGDTDTQYF
TRBV28	TRBJ1-6	CASSPVGQGQYSPLHF
TRBV3-1/TRBV3-2	TRBJ1-5	CASSQGGENQPQHF